One sample yielded the 14 T cell receptor beta chains listed below, sequenced in a study of T cell responses to AZD1222 COVID-19 vaccine. TCRdb keeps only in-frame clones here, not all; method: immunoSEQ multiplex PCR. The sample gives roughly 60,000 clones, approximately 90% of which show up once; 4.9% is in the top ten. The starting material was peripheral blood, obtained on day 0 of AZD1222 vaccination. The source is an adult in good health.

The chain couples TRBV5-1 to TRBJ2-7; D not resolved. The CDR3 contains 12 residues. Germline CDR1 SGHRS, CDR2 YFSETQ. The V end was cut by 4 bases, the J end by 3 bases, with 8 bases between. CDR3 protein: CASSMDVYEQYF. CDR3 in DNA: TGCGCCAGCAGCATGGACGTCTACGAGCAGTACTTC.

The gene calls are TRBV6-1 and TRBJ1-2; D not certain. V was pared by 7 bases and J by 9 bases, with 24 bases between. CDR3 length: 15 amino acids. The germline V gene encodes CDR1 MNHNS and CDR2 SASEGT. This CDR3 reads CASTTELVLHSRYTF. The CDR3 nucleotides read TGTGCCAGCACCACAGAGTTGGTGTTGCATTCGCGCTACACCTTC.

The V call is TRBV7-9, the J call TRBJ2-7; D is unresolved. The V and J ends lost 1 base and 6 bases respectively, with 7 bases between them. The CDR3 is made up of 12 amino acids. Germline V gene sequence: CDR1 SEHNR, CDR2 FQNEAQ (reference sequence). CDR3 sequence (DNA): TGTGCCAGCAGCTTAGATCGATTCGAGCAGTACTTC. This translates into CASSLDRFEQYF.

V is TRBV19 and J is TRBJ1-5; 7 positions match TRBD1. This CDR3 is 15 amino acids long. Germline V gene data show CDR1 as LNHDA and CDR2 as SQIVND (reference sequence). V trimming: 4 bases; J trimming: 3 bases; junction bases outside the gene matches: 6. For the CDR3, the DNA is TGTGCCAGTAGTAGATCACAGGGGTACAATCAGCCCCAGCATTTT. Its translation is CASSRSQGYNQPQHF.

This rearrangement joins TRBV15 to TRBJ1-4; TRBD1 is a possible D gene (5 bases). Trimming left V 5 bases short and J 5 bases short, with 9 bases between. CDR1 LNHNV and CDR2 YYDKDF come from the germline V gene (reference sequence). The CDR3 extends over 13 amino acids. This chain's CDR3 is CATSAWGNEKLFF. CDR3 bases: TGTGCCACCAGCGCCTGGGGGAATGAAAAACTGTTTTTT.

The J gene is TRBJ2-7, the V gene TRBV10-3; TRBD1 matches at 7 bases. Germline CDR1 is ENHRY and CDR2 is SYGVKD. The length of the CDR3 is 14 residues. Germline trimming cut 6 bases from V and 5 bases from J; bases unmatched to any gene: 10. The CDR3 is CAISARQGPDEQYF. The DNA of the CDR3 is TGTGCCATCAGCGCAAGACAGGGCCCCGACGAGCAGTACTTC.

The chain has TRBV6-5 and TRBJ1-5; 10 bases are shared with TRBD1. This CDR3 contains 15 residues. Germline V lookup: CDR1 MNHEY, CDR2 SVGAGI. V lost 6 bases, J lost 5 bases, and 7 bases stayed unmatched. CDR3 protein: CASSETGGWHQPQHF. The CDR3 nucleotides are TGTGCCAGCAGCGAGACAGGGGGCTGGCATCAGCCCCAGCATTTT.

The chain couples TRBV6-5 to TRBJ1-1; 7 positions match TRBD1. From germline, CDR1 is MNHEY and CDR2 SVGAGI. CDR3 length: 14 residues. V shed 5 bases, J shed 1 base, and the junction held 4 bases outside the gene matches. The CDR3, as DNA: TGTGCCAGCAGTCCACGGACAGGGAACACTGAAGCTTTCTTT. It is translated as CASSPRTGNTEAFF.

This chain links TRBV2 with TRBJ1-2; maybe TRBD1 (6 bases). The CDR3 length is 13 residues. Germline assignment: CDR1 SNHLY and CDR2 FYNNEI. With 6 bases removed from V and 4 bases from J, the gap between germline ends came to 12 bases. The CDR3 loop reads CASRSTGVYGYTF. The CDR3 DNA sequence: TGTGCCAGCAGATCGACAGGAGTCTATGGCTACACCTTC.

The J gene is TRBJ2-5, the V gene TRBV2, with 10 bases identical to TRBD2. In germline, CDR1 is SNHLY, CDR2 FYNNEI. This CDR3 is 15 amino acids long. Losses at the gene ends were 2 bases for V and 5 bases for J; bases not matched to a gene: 5. The CDR3 DNA reads as TGTGCCAGCAGTGAATCCTGGACTAGCGGCGAGACCCAGTACTTC. Amino acid sequence: CASSESWTSGETQYF.

The chain links TRBV27 to TRBJ1-4; D possibly corresponds to TRBD1 (6 bases). V dropped 6 bases and J dropped 5 bases, with 13 bases sitting between them. The CDR3 runs 14 residues. Germline CDR1 reads MNHEY; CDR2 reads SMNVEV (reference sequence). In nucleotides, the CDR3 is TGTGCCAGCAGGAGGACAGATTCGAATGAAAAACTGTTTTTT. Protein product: CASRRTDSNEKLFF.

The J gene is TRBJ1-1, the V gene TRBV2; no reliable D call. Germline lookup yields CDR1 SNHLY and CDR2 FYNNEI. This CDR3 is 14 amino acids long. Trimming pared 3 bases from V and 1 base from J, leaving 9 bases between. The CDR3 DNA reads as TGTGCCAGCAGTGATCCGAGATGGAACACTGAAGCTTTCTTT. This sequence encodes CASSDPRWNTEAFF. The full variable domain, in which reference TRBV2 and TRBJ1-1 provide the parts outside the CDR3, is EPEVTQTPSHQVTQMGQEVILRCVPISNHLYFYWYRQILGQKVEFLVSFYNNEISEKSEIFDDQFSVERPDGSNFTLKIRSTKLEDSAMYFCASSDPRWNTEAFFGQGTRLTVV.

This rearrangement joins TRBV3-1 (or the pseudogene TRBV3-2) to TRBJ2-7; the D gene is possibly TRBD2 (6 bases). Per germline, CDR1 LGHDT and CDR2 YNNKEL (reference sequence). The V end was cut by 1 base, the J end by 0 bases, with 10 bases between. There are 15 residues in the CDR3. The CDR3 loop is CASSQGRGSSYEQYF. The CDR3 coding sequence is TGTGCCAGCAGCCAAGGGAGGGGAAGCTCCTACGAGCAGTACTTC.

The gene calls are TRBV19 and TRBJ2-3, with D perhaps matching TRBD2 (5 bases). Trimming stripped 3 bases from V and 6 bases from J, with 16 bases between. Germline-derived CDR1 and CDR2 are LNHDA and SQIVND (reference sequence). This CDR3 contains 15 residues. CDR3 DNA sequence: TGTGCCAGTAGTATCGGAGGCAGGACGGGGGATACGCAGTATTTT. Residues: CASSIGGRTGDTQYF.